This TCR beta chain was recorded in a study of response to subunit inactivated influenza vaccine. Germline trimming cut 5 bases from V and 4 bases from J; bases unmatched to any gene: 8. The germline V gene has CDR1 MDHEN and CDR2 SYDVKM. This CDR3 has 14 amino acids. Study-level results: Every seasonal influenza vaccination brings in few new T cells, the authors suggested.

For this clonotype: Its antigen is currently unknown.

Via MiXCR, TCRdb re-called the RT-PCR reads, giving one row per CDR3 protein. The table records around 570,000 distinct CDR3 sequences, approximately 7.1% of them present only once. Here the sequenced sample was PBMCs from blood, taken about 23 months after vaccination. The sequence derives from a man between 50 and 70 years old who received an inactivated influenza vaccine. This rearrangement joins TRBV28 to TRBJ2-7, with 7 bases aligning to TRBD2. The CDR3 loop reads CASSQPGLRYEQYF. The CDR3, as DNA: TGTGCCAGCAGTCAACCGGGACTACGGTACGAGCAGTACTTC. The full variable domain, completed using reference TRBV28 and TRBJ2-7, is DVKVTQSSRYLVKRTGEKVFLECVQDMDHENMFWYRQDPGLGLRLIYFSYDVKMKEKGDIPEGYSVSREKKERFSLILESASTNQTSMYLCASSQPGLRYEQYFGPGTRLTVT.